This TCR beta chain was retrieved from a study of CD8 T cells in Susac syndrome. As to this clonotype: No antigen is known for it.

RNA amounts of about 0.5 to 1 ug underwent reverse transcription with random hexamers. Amplification of TCR beta CDR3 used immunoSEQ multiplex PCR across 54 Vbeta and 13 Jbeta. From the immunoSEQ multiplex PCR reads, TCRdb called clonotypes with MiXCR, one entry per CDR3 protein. The table includes hundreds of thousands of distinct CDR3 sequences, roughly 92% detected once. TCR beta sequencing was performed on blood CD8+ and CD4+ T cells. CD8+ and CD4+ T cells were negatively isolated; TEMRA cells were FACS-enriched. Study-wide findings and caveats: As the study acknowledged, the number of individuals in its TCR sequencing and HLA analysis was relatively small.

Sequenced material: CD8+ T cells from PBMCs. This clonotype was obtained from a human donor with multiple sclerosis.

The CDR3 DNA sequence: TGTGCCAGCAGTCAGCTAGCGGGAGGGCCCGATGAGCAGTTCTTC. Amino acid sequence: CASSQLAGGPDEQFF. V and J are TRBV11-1 and TRBJ2-1, with TRBD2 matching 12 bases. The CDR3 is 15 amino acids. The J segment lost 8 bases and the V segment lost 6 bases, leaving 8 bases of the junction unmatched. Germline CDR1 and CDR2: SGHAT and FQDESV (reference sequence).